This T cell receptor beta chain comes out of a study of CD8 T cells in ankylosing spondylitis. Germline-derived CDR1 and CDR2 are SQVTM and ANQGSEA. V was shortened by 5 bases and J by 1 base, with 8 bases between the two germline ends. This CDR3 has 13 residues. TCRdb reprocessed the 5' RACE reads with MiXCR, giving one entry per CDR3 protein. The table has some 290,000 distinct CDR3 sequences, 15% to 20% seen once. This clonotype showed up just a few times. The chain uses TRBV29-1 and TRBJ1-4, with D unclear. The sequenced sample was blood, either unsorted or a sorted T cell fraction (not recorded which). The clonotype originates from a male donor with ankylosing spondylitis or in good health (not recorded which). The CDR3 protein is CSVLGGTNEKLFF. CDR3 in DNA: TGCAGCGTTCTAGGAGGAACTAATGAAAAACTGTTTTTT.